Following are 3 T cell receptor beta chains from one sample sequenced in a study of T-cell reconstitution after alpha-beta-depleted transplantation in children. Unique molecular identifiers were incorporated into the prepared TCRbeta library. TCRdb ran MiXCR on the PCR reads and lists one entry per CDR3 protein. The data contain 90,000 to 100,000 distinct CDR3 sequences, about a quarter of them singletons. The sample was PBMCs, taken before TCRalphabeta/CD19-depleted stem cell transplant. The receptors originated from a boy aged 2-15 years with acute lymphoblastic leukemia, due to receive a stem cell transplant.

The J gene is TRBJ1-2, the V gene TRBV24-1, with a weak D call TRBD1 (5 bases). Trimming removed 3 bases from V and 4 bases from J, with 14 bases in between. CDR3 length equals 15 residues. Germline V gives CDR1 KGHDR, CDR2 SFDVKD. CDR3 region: CATSDGSGTAYGYTF. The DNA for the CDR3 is TGTGCCACCAGTGATGGATCCGGGACTGCCTATGGCTACACCTTC.

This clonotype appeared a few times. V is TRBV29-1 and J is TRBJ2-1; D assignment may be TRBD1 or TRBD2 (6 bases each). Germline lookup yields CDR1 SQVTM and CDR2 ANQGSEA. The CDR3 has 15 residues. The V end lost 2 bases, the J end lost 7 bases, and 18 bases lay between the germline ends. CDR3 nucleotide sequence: TGCAGCGTTGAACGGCCGATGGGGGGCTTTAATGAGCAGTTCTTC. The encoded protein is CSVERPMGGFNEQFF.

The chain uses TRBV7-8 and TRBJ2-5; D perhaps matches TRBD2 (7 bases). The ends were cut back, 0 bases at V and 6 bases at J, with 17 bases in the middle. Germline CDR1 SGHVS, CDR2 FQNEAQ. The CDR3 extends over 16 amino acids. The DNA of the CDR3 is TGTGCCAGCAGCTTAGCATTCGGGGGCGGGGGAAAGACCCAGTACTTC. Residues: CASSLAFGGGGKTQYF.